This T cell receptor beta chain comes out of a study of tumor-infiltrating lymphocytes in primary liver carcinoma. The CDR3 loop spans 13 amino acids. Germline V gene lookup returns CDR1 SGHNT and CDR2 YENEEA. Alongside blood RNA obtained from unsorted whole blood, germline DNA was also extracted. None of the patients had received treatment, and all had chronic HBV infection. Before the operation took place, around 4 milliliters of peripheral blood were collected. Study outcomes and limitations: Tumor region pairs overlapped more than did tumor-adjacent and tumor-blood pairs.

TCR beta cDNA was reverse-transcribed from around 0.55 ug of total RNA. The reaction used a constant-region primer and ProtoScript II reverse transcriptase. ARM-PCR was slightly modified, and three nested multiplex PCR rounds with it gave rise to the TCR beta libraries. Both of the initial two PCR rounds ran for 10 cycles and employed TRBV1-TRBV30 forward primers alongside a C-beta reverse primer. TCRdb independently ran MiXCR on the multiplex PCR reads; one entry per CDR3 protein. The table lists 310,000 or so distinct CDR3 sequences, approximately 64% of them singletons. A remark on this clonotype: Its antigen is unknown. At one end the junction does not follow the germline gene, possibly because of a read error.

The chain uses TRBV11-3 and TRBJ2-2; D gene ambiguous. The source material was peripheral blood. The sequence was obtained from a middle-aged man with primary liver carcinoma and hepatitis B virus infection. The chain's CDR3 is CASILASTGELFF. The CDR3 bases are TGTGCCAGCATCTTAGCTTCCACCGGGGAGCTGTTTTTT.